This TCR beta chain emerged from a study of T cell repertoires in cytomegalovirus infection (dated by TCRdb to between 2018 and 2020). For context, the study as a whole: Alongside well-studied HLA-B-restricted epitopes, the peptide stimulations were aimed at recently identified HLA-C-restricted CMV epitopes, whose presentation resists viral immunomodulation. Because public TCR beta signatures pointed to carriage of CMV infection together with the matching HLA type, the HLA type of each donor mattered for the analysis. Findings and caveats that apply to the study as a whole: The ex vivo response was dominated by HLA-C-restricted CMV-specific TCR beta clonotypes, which also provided the single most frequent clonotype in two of eight donors. Cumulative frequency of public TCR beta family members discriminated carriers of CMV infection plus the relevant HLA type in this cohort and an independent roughly 320-donor cohort.

This specimen's treatment or condition label, per the study, means: in vitro stimulation with specific CMV peptide epitopes to enrich CMV-specific T cells. On this clonotype itself: This clone's antigen is unknown. The sample holds no much larger clone one base away, and base qualities are not on file.

The germline V and J ends show losses of 3 bases and 9 bases respectively, and no gene match explains 5 bases of the junction. The CDR3, from cysteine to phenylalanine, totals 14 residues. CDR3 DNA is the only sequence kept; it has 42 bases, read in frame from the first base. The germline V gene supplies CDR1 SGHTA and CDR2 FQGNSA. Instrument on record: Illumina HiSeq 1500. Starting from the raw public reads, TCRdb applied fastp trimming at Q25, assembled clones with MiXCR and retained in-frame beta chains. One record per CDR3 amino acid sequence lists the most common genes and DNA. This sample holds approximately 470,000 distinct CDR3 sequences; approximately 46% were observed only once. The leading ten clones occupy around 45% of the sample.

The source was cultured PBMCs, collected from culture after CMV antigen stimulation. This TCR derives from a human donor in good health (CMV status not recorded). Some clones in this sample may be carry-over from other donors' samples. The rearranged chain carries TRBV7-2 and TRBJ2-5, with TRBD2 identical over 12 junction bases. This receptor carries the CDR3 CASSLRLAGVPQYF. The nucleotides read TGTGCCAGCAGCTTGAGACTAGCGGGAGTACCCCAGTACTTC. Full variable domain (CDR3 extended with the reference TRBV7-2 and TRBJ2-5 proteins): GAGVSQSPSNKVTEKGKDVELRCDPISGHTALYWYRQSLGQGLEFLIYFQGNSAPDKSGLPSDRFSAERTGGSVSTLTIQRTQQEDSAVYLCASSLRLAGVPQYFGPGTRLLVL.